What follows is one T cell receptor beta chain and its context. Per the original data handling: Nucleated cell counts were estimated from reference gene primer amplification. Some clones are missing from TCRdb's copy, which holds only in-frame ones; the method was immunoSEQ multiplex PCR. V and J calls and clone size are those listed in that table; D and trimming were worked out from the DNA. The table records 240,000 or so clones, more than 75% of them present only once. The sample belongs to a study of blood T cell repertoires in COVID-19. The CDR3 has 18 residues. Germline V CDR1 and CDR2: MNHEY, SVGEGT. V lost 2 bases, J lost 6 bases, and 25 bases lay in between. Cohort 3 donors counted as recovered after two negative PCRs, clearance, or resolved symptoms.

What was sequenced was PBMCs or T cells enriched from blood (not recorded which). This TCR came from a woman in her forties or fifties who had recovered from COVID-19. The chain has TRBV6-2 or TRBV6-3 and TRBJ1-2; possibly TRBD1 for D (6 bases). The CDR3 sequence is CASSYGAGARRLADGYTF. The CDR3 region has the DNA TGTGCCAGCAGTTACGGGGCAGGGGCCCGGCGACTTGCAGATGGCTACACCTTC.